A single sample gave rise to the 10 T cell receptor beta chains below, sequenced in a study of blood T cell repertoires in COVID-19. Produced via immunoSEQ multiplex PCR; TCRdb's table is partial and in-frame only. The table shows over 150,000 clones, with more than 85% occurring only once. Sequencing used peripheral blood. The source is a man aged 35-49 years with active or convalescent COVID-19.

This clone occurred once. The CDR3 DNA is TGTGCCAGCAGTCCCACAGGGTTTGGAAACACCATATATTTT. The encoded protein is CASSPTGFGNTIYF. The rearrangement joins TRBV3-1 (or the pseudogene TRBV3-2) to TRBJ1-3; D might be TRBD1 (6 bases). V lost 6 bases to trimming and J lost 3 bases, with 12 bases between them. The CDR3 loop spans 14 amino acids. Germline V gene data show CDR1 as LGHDT and CDR2 as YNNKEL (reference sequence).

This clone was recorded once. The chain uses TRBV28 and TRBJ1-2; D is perhaps TRBD1 (6 bases). Deletions cut 6 bases from V and 7 bases from J, with 18 bases between. CDR3 length equals 14 residues. Looked up from germline, CDR1 is MDHEN and CDR2 is SYDVKM. CDR3 protein: CASSSGTNFRGYTF. In DNA, the CDR3 is TGTGCCAGCAGCTCCGGGACAAATTTCCGTGGCTACACCTTC.

This chain connects TRBV30 to TRBJ2-1, with 8 bases lining up with TRBD2. The CDR3 runs 13 residues. Looked up from germline, CDR1 is GTSNPN and CDR2 is SVGIG (reference sequence). V dropped 0 bases and J dropped 9; count of bases not matched to a gene: 4. CDR3 sequence reads: CAWSVGGGVEQFF. The CDR3 coding sequence is TGTGCCTGGAGTGTCGGGGGGGGAGTTGAGCAGTTCTTC.

The sample holds one count of this clone. The chain couples TRBV7-9 to TRBJ1-1; D gene unclear. Germline assignment: CDR1 SEHNR and CDR2 FQNEAQ (reference sequence). The CDR3 extends over 16 amino acids. V lost 2 bases, J lost 1 base, and 14 bases lay in between. CDR3 residues: CASSLKKEAGNTEAFF. CDR3 DNA: TGTGCCAGCAGCTTAAAAAAGGAGGCGGGGAACACTGAAGCTTTCTTT. The full variable domain, with the rest looked up from reference TRBV7-9 and TRBJ1-1, is DTGVSQNPRHKITKRGQNVTFRCDPISEHNRLYWYRQTLGQGPEFLTYFQNEAQLEKSRLLSDRFSAERPKGSFSTLEIQRTEQGDSAMYLCASSLKKEAGNTEAFFGQGTRLTVV.

J is TRBJ2-2 and V is TRBV18; 9 nucleotides agree with TRBD1. Trimming cost V 3 bases and J 6 bases; bases outside gene matches: 8. Germline V gene lookup returns CDR1 KGHSH and CDR2 LQKENI. The CDR3 extends over 16 amino acids. CDR3 sequence (DNA): TGTGCCAGCTCACCTGGGACAGGGCCTTCTCCCGGGGAGCTGTTTTTT. Residues: CASSPGTGPSPGELFF.

V usage is TRBV11-2 and J usage is TRBJ1-2; 7 nucleotides agree with TRBD1. Germline values: CDR1 SGHAT, CDR2 FQNNGV. This CDR3 is 13 amino acids long. V trimming: 4 bases; J trimming: 4 bases; junction bases outside the gene matches: 3. Written as DNA, the CDR3 is TGTGCCAGCAGCTCGACAGGGCGCTATGGCTACACCTTC. Translated: CASSSTGRYGYTF.

This chain links TRBV5-1 with TRBJ2-4, with 11 bases identical to TRBD1. The germline CDR1 and CDR2 sequences are SGHRS and YFSETQ. This CDR3 is 16 amino acids long. J was trimmed by 6 bases and V by 3 bases; bases with no gene match: 8. In DNA, the CDR3 is TGCGCCAGCAGCTCACCCGGGGACAGGGGGGGAAACATTCAGTACTTC. Protein: CASSSPGDRGGNIQYF.

The rearrangement links TRBV19 to TRBJ1-1; 7 positions agree with TRBD1. The germline V gene has CDR1 LNHDA and CDR2 SQIVND (reference sequence). The CDR3 loop spans 15 amino acids. V trimming: 5 bases; J trimming: 5 bases; junction bases outside the gene matches: 11. The CDR3 spells CASSFSDRERTEAFF. For the CDR3, the DNA is TGTGCCAGTAGTTTCTCCGACAGGGAGAGGACTGAAGCTTTCTTT. The full variable domain, rest sourced from reference TRBV19 and TRBJ1-1, is DGGITQSPKYLFRKEGQNVTLSCEQNLNHDAMYWYRQDPGQGLRLIYYSQIVNDFQKGDIAEGYSVSREKKESFPLTVTSAQKNPTAFYLCASSFSDRERTEAFFGQGTRLTVV.

The V and J genes are TRBV27 and TRBJ2-3, with D possibly TRBD2 on 6 matching bases. The CDR3 loop spans 16 amino acids. Germline V lookup: CDR1 MNHEY, CDR2 SMNVEV (reference sequence). Trimming left V 0 bases short and J 2 bases short, with 12 bases between. This CDR3 reads CASSLSSGGITDTQYF. CDR3 DNA: TGTGCCAGCAGTTTATCTTCTGGCGGGATCACAGATACGCAGTATTTT.

V and J are TRBV4-2 and TRBJ1-5; D not resolved. There are 14 residues in the CDR3. V lost 0 bases, J lost 4 bases, and 7 bases lay in between. Germline CDR1 is LGHNA and CDR2 is YNFKEQ. DNA for the CDR3: TGTGCCAGCAGCCAAGAGGAGGGTAATCAGCCCCAGCATTTT. Its translation is CASSQEEGNQPQHF.